This entry features one T cell receptor (beta chain) sequence. The data are from a study of blood T cell repertoires in COVID-19. This CDR3 has 13 amino acids. J lost 8 bases, V lost 7 bases, and 5 bases had no gene match. From germline, CDR1 is SGHDT and CDR2 YYEEEE. Profiled with immunoSEQ multiplex PCR; TCRdb holds only in-frame clones, not every one. This sample has fewer than 200,000 clones; about 88% occur once, and the top ten carry under 9.5%. This chain connects TRBV5-6 to TRBJ2-1, with TRBD2 identical over 11 bases. Sequences were obtained from PBMCs or T cells enriched from blood (not recorded which). This TCR was sampled from a man aged 50 or older who had recovered from COVID-19. This CDR3 reads CASGLAGGYEQFF. CDR3 nucleotides: TGTGCCAGCGGGCTAGCGGGGGGATATGAGCAGTTCTTC.